This T cell receptor (beta chain) derives from a study of T cell responses to AZD1222 COVID-19 vaccine (dated by TCRdb to about 2021). Concerning the study at large: TCR sequencing covered fewer than 250 trial participants: 200 to 220 given two doses of AZD1222 and approximately 25 given two doses of MenACWY control vaccine. Trial participants were enrolled by age into subgroups of 18-55, 56-69 and 70-plus years, and about 150, 27 and 61 TCR-sequenced participants, respectively, were included in these subgroups. What the authors observed across the whole study: Reportedly, close to half of the unique spike-specific TCRs recognized epitopes lying outside the regions that are mutated in the B.1.351 and B.1.1.7 variants. Participants were mostly white British and included more females than males, and it was suggested by the authors that clonal diversity may have been underestimated. No day 14 peak-response samples were available, so repertoires were characterized only after the peak T cell response. A significant rise in spike-specific TCR breadth and depth was observed after two AZD1222 doses relative to day 0 and relative to MenACWY recipients. Conclusions about previously exposed vaccinees are limited, since just five or six AZD1222 recipients were seropositive for SARS-CoV-2 at baseline. CD4 TCRs associated with the vaccine covered the entire spike protein, and the dominant responses were in regions 160-218 and 743-854. The 56-69-year group was small, and its depth increase did not reach significance, likely because of low power.

From the cysteine up to the phenylalanine, the CDR3 has a length of 12 residues. CDR3 DNA only is kept here, 36 bases in frame from base 1. The trim is 5 bases for V and 1 base for J, with a gap of 6 bases between the germline ends. According to the germline V gene, CDR1 reads MDHEN and CDR2 reads SYDVKM. The sample's time point label is to be understood as: about 28 days (+/-7) after the second vaccine dose. Because spike-specific TCR depth and breadth did not differ between the two schedules, AZD1222 recipients who got a second dose at roughly 4 weeks were pooled with those who got a second dose at roughly 12 weeks. Samples from vaccinated people were obtained from the UK trials COV001 and COV002, which included a single-blind randomized controlled phase 2/3 trial of AZD1222 (ChAdOx1 nCoV-19) in healthy adults. Trial participant PBMC samples were collected at day 0 and day 28 after the second dose for TCRbeta chain sequencing.

The CDR3 regions of human TCRbeta chains were analyzed by immunosequencing. As for the original processing: TCRs in the repertoires were compared against a reference library of SARS-CoV-2-specific TCRs that had been generated with the MIRA antigen-specificity platform. Breadth was defined as the fraction of unique TCRs that were SARS-CoV-2-associated, and depth was defined as the fraction of total T cells that were SARS-CoV-2-associated. Each spike-specific TCR was assigned to its reactive spike region and to a CD4 or CD8 class using the MIRA data. Log10-transformed breadth and depth values were compared by one-way ANOVA with Sidak's multiple comparisons tests. TCRdb carries this immuneACCESS record with in-frame sequences only. Its versions omit some clonotypes, under half of them owing to an unresolved V gene in the studies checked, with the rest unexplained. That table is the source of V, J and clone size, and D and trimming were worked out from the DNA. This sample lists about 75,000 clones; roughly 84% were detected once. The ten largest clones add up to more than 15% of the sample.

Notes on this clone: No antigen is known for it. No base qualities exist here, and no much larger clone lies one base off it.

The specimen comprised peripheral blood, sampled 28 days after the second AZD1222 dose. The source is an adult who received the AZD1222 COVID-19 vaccine. The chain was built from TRBV28 and TRBJ2-7, with no D gene named confidently. The DNA is as follows: TGTGCCAGCAGTGAACTTTCCTACGAGCAGTACTTC. This gives the protein CASSELSYEQYF.